Here is one T cell receptor (beta chain) with its context. Antigen: not known. Looked up from germline, CDR1 is SGHRS and CDR2 is YFSETQ. The CDR3 runs to 15 residues. Trimming removed 4 bases from V and 4 bases from J; junction bases left unmatched: 5. These data are taken from a study of PD-1 blockade in mismatch repair-deficient tumors. TCRdb's table, derived via immunoSEQ multiplex PCR, lists solely in-frame clones and lacks some. This sample has some 50,000 clones, with 77% found just once. Study-wide results and caveats: Tumor-resident clones, often absent from pretreatment blood, expanded after pembrolizumab and then contracted.

The source was PBMCs, collected before pembrolizumab treatment. The rearrangement links TRBV5-1 to TRBJ2-6, with 7 bases matching TRBD1. The origin of this receptor is an adult with mismatch repair-deficient cancer. Here the CDR3 DNA reads TGCGCCAGCAGCGAGGGGGCAACAGGGGCCAACGTCCTGACTTTC. This gives the protein CASSEGATGANVLTF.